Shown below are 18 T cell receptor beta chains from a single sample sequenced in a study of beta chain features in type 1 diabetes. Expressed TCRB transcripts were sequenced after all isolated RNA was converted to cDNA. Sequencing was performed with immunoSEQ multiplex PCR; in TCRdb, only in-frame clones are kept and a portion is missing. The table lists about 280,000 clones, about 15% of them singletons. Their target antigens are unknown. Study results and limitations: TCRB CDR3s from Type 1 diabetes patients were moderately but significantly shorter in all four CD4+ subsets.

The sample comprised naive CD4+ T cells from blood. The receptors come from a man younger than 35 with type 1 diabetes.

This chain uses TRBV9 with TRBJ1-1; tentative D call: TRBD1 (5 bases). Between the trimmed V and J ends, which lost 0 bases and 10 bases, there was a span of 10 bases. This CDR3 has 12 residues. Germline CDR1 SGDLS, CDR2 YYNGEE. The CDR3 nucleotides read TGTGCCAGCAGCGTAGTGGGGGGGAGAGCTTTCTTT. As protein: CASSVVGGRAFF. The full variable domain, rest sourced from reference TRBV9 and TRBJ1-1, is DSGVTQTPKHLITATGQRVTLRCSPRSGDLSVYWYQQSLDQGLQFLIQYYNGEERAKGNILERFSAQQFPDLHSELNLSSLELGDSALYFCASSVVGGRAFFGQGTRLTVV.

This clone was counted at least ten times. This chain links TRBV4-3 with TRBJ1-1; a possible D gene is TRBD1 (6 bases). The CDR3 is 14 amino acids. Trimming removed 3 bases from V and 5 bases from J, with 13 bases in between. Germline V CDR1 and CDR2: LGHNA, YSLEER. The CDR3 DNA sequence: TGCGCCAGCAGCCAGACCAGGGGATCGACTGAAGCTTTCTTT. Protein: CASSQTRGSTEAFF.

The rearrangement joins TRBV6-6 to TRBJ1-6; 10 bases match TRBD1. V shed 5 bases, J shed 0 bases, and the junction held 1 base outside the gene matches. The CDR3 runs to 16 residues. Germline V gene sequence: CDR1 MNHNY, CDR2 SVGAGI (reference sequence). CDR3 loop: CASSRQGASYNSPLHF. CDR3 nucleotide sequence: TGTGCCAGCAGTAGACAGGGGGCCTCCTATAATTCACCCCTCCACTTT.

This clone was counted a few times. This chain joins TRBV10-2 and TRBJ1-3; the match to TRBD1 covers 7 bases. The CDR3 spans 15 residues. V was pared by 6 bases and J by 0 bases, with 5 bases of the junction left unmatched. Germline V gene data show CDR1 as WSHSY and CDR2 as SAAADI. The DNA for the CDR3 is TGCGCCAGCAGAGGACAGGAGCACTCTGGAAACACCATATATTTT. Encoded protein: CASRGQEHSGNTIYF.

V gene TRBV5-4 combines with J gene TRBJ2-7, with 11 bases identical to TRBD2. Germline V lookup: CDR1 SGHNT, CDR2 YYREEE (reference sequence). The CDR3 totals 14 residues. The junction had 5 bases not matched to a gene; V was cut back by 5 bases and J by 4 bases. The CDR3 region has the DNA TGTGCCAGCAGTTGGTCTAGCGGGGGGTACGAGCAGTACTTC. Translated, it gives CASSWSSGGYEQYF.

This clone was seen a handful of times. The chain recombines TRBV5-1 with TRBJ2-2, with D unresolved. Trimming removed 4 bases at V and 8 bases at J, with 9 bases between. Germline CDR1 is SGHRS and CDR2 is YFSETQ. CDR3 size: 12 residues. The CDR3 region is CASSAYLGELFF. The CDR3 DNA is TGCGCCAGCAGCGCCTACTTAGGGGAGCTGTTTTTT.

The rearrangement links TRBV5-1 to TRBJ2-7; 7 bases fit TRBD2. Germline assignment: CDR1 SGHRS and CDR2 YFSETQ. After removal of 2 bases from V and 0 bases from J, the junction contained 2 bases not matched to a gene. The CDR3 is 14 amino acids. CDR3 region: CASSFGGGSYEQYF. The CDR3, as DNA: TGCGCCAGCAGCTTCGGCGGGGGCTCCTACGAGCAGTACTTC.

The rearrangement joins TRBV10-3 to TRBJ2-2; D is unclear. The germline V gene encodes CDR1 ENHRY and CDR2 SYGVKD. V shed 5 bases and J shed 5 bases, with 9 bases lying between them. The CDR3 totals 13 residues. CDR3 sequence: CAISPFGTGELFF. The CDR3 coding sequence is TGTGCCATCAGTCCCTTCGGGACCGGGGAGCTGTTTTTT.

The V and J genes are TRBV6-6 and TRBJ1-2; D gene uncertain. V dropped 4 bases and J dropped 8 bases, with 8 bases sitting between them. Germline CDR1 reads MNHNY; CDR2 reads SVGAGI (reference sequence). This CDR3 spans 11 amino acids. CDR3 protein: CASSLSGGYTF. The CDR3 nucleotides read TGTGCCAGCAGTTTAAGCGGCGGCTACACCTTC.

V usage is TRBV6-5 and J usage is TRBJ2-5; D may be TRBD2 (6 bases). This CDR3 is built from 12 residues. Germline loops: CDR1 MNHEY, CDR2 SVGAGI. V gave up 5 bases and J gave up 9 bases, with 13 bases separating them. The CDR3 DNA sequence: TGTGCCAGCAGTGAGTGGGGGGTGTCCCAGTACTTC. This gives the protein CASSEWGVSQYF.

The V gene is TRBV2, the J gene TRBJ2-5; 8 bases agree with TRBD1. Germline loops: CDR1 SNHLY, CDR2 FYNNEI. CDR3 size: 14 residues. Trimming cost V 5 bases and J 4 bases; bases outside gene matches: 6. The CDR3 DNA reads TGTGCCAGCAGTCCGGACAGGGACGCAGAGACCCAGTACTTC. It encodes CASSPDRDAETQYF.

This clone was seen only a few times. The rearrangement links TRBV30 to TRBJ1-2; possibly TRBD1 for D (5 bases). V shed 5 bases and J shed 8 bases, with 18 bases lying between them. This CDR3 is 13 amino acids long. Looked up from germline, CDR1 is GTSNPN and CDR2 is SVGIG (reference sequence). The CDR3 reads CAWAAIRDGGYTF. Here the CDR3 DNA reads TGTGCCTGGGCAGCTATCAGGGATGGAGGCTACACCTTC.

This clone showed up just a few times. This chain's CDR3 is CASSMQGTSTDTQYF. CDR3 nucleotide sequence: TGTGCCAGCAGTATGCAGGGAACTAGCACAGATACGCAGTATTTT. V usage is TRBV7-2 and J usage is TRBJ2-3; TRBD1 might be the D (5 bases). The CDR3 is made up of 15 amino acids. V was pared by 6 bases and J by 0 bases, with 13 bases between. Germline values: CDR1 SGHTA, CDR2 FQGNSA.

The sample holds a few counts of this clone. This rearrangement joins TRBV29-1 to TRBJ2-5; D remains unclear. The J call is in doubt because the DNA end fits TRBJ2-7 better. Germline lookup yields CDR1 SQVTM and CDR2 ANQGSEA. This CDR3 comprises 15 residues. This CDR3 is CSVGSRLKLLHEQYF. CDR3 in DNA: TGCAGCGTTGGGTCCCGACTGAAACTCCTCCACGAGCAGTACTTC.

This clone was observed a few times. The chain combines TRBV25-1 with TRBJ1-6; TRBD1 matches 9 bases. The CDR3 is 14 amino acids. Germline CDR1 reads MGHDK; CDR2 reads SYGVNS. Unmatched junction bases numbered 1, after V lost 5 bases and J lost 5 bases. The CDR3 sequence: CASSRTGDNSPLHF. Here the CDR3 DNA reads TGTGCCAGCAGTAGGACAGGGGATAATTCACCCCTCCACTTT.

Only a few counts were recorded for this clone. CDR3 region: CASSQGNYEQYF. CDR3 in DNA: TGTGCCAGCAGTCAGGGAAACTACGAGCAGTACTTC. The gene calls are TRBV11-3 and TRBJ2-7, with a weak D call TRBD1 (5 bases). The V end was cut by 6 bases, the J end by 3 bases, with 9 bases between. This CDR3 region has 12 residues. Germline CDR1 SGHNT, CDR2 YENEEA.

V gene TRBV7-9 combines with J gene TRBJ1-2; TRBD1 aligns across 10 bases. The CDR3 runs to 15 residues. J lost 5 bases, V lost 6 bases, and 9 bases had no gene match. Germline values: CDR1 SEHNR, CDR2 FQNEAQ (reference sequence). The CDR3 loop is CASSTTGTGVYGYTF. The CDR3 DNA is TGTGCCAGCAGTACTACCGGGACAGGGGTGTATGGCTACACCTTC.

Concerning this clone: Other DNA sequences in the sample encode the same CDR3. Written as DNA, the CDR3 is TGTGCCAGCTCACCACCGCAGGGGCGAGAGACCCAGTACTTC. Protein sequence: CASSPPQGRETQYF. This rearrangement joins TRBV18 to TRBJ2-5, with a possible D match to TRBD1 (6 bases). CDR1 and CDR2 (germline): KGHSH, LQKENI. Between the trimmed V and J ends, which lost 0 bases and 4 bases, there was a span of 9 bases. There are 14 residues in the CDR3. Full variable domain (rest looked up from reference TRBV18 and TRBJ2-5): NAGVMQNPRHLVRRRGQEARLRCSPMKGHSHVYWYRQLPEEGLKFMVYLQKENIIDESGMPKERFSAEFPKEGPSILRIQQVVRGDSAAYFCASSPPQGRETQYFGPGTRLLVL.